Listed below are T cell receptor beta chains from one sample, sequenced in a study of cytomegalovirus exposure and HLA in healthy donors. Libraries were prepared by immunoSEQ multiplex PCR; TCRdb keeps only in-frame clonotypes and omits some of them. The sample shows over 150,000 clones, roughly 85% of them seen only once. The sequenced material came from PBMCs. The receptors were gathered from a woman aged 45-59 years in good health and CMV-seronegative. The CDR3 runs from the conserved cysteine through the conserved F or W. The order of the fields is clone size, D gene, J gene, V gene, CDR3 protein, CDR3 DNA. The D gene is left open where the match is weak. The size of a clone is reported for some rows only, either as once, few or many, or as a class for expanded clones.

- | - | TRBJ2-1 | TRBV7-2 | CASSTYRVLSYNEQFF | TGTGCCAGCAGCACCTACAGGGTACTATCGTACAATGAGCAGTTCTTC
- | TRBD1 | TRBJ1-2 | TRBV10-3 | CAISEAGGAGAYGYTF | TGTGCCATCAGTGAGGCAGGGGGCGCTGGGGCCTATGGCTACACCTTC
- | - | TRBJ2-3 | TRBV14 | CASSQDLFKTSTDTQYF | TGTGCCAGCAGCCAAGACCTCTTCAAAACTAGCACAGATACGCAGTATTTT
- | - | TRBJ1-1 | TRBV6-4 | CASRGSGNTEAFF | TGTGCCAGCAGGGGTTCAGGGAACACTGAAGCTTTCTTT
once | TRBD2 | TRBJ2-5 | TRBV25-1 | CASRPTSGREQFQETQYF | TGTGCCAGCAGACCGACTAGCGGGAGGGAACAGTTCCAAGAGACCCAGTACTTC
- | - | TRBJ2-1 | TRBV27 | CASSPHPVTGEQFF | TGTGCCAGCAGTCCCCACCCCGTCACAGGTGAACAGTTCTTC
- | - | TRBJ2-7 | TRBV7-9 | CASSSPRSYEQYF | TGTGCCAGCAGCTCCCCGAGGTCCTACGAGCAGTACTTC
- | - | TRBJ1-5 | TRBV21-1 | CASSNKTLRPNQPQHF | TGTGCCAGCAGCAATAAGACACTTAGACCCAATCAGCCCCAGCATTTT
- | - | TRBJ1-4 | TRBV27 | CASRMRGAPSNEKLFF | TGTGCCAGCAGAATGCGGGGGGCCCCTTCTAATGAAAAACTGTTTTTT
- | TRBD2 | TRBJ2-2 | TRBV30 | CAWETSGTARGVLFF | TGTGCCTGGGAAACTAGCGGGACCGCCAGGGGTGTGCTGTTTTTT
- | TRBD2 | TRBJ2-1 | TRBV2 | CASSGPLAGGPYNEQFF | TGTGCCAGCAGTGGGCCACTAGCGGGAGGGCCCTACAATGAGCAGTTCTTC
few | - | TRBJ1-2 | TRBV25-1 | CASSKVLNYGYTF | TGTGCCAGCAGTAAAGTGCTAAACTATGGCTACACCTTC
- | TRBD1 | TRBJ2-7 | TRBV7-7 | CASSLAQGHEQYF | TGTGCCAGCAGCTTAGCACAGGGGCACGAGCAGTACTTC
- | TRBD2 | TRBJ2-1 | TRBV7-2 | CASSALAGVYNEQFF | TGTGCCAGCAGCGCCCTAGCGGGGGTCTACAATGAGCAGTTCTTC
- | - | TRBJ2-5 | TRBV10-3 | CAISLRLQETQYF | TGTGCCATCAGTCTCAGGCTGCAAGAGACCCAGTACTTC
- | - | TRBJ1-2 | TRBV4-2 | CASSQEWEIDYGYTF | TGTGCCAGCAGCCAAGAATGGGAGATCGACTATGGCTACACCTTC
- | - | TRBJ1-2 | TRBV2 | CASSEVRGNYGYTF | TGTGCCAGCAGTGAAGTTAGGGGAAACTATGGCTACACCTTC
- | TRBD2 | TRBJ2-1 | TRBV9 | CASSVVGTSEYGEQFF | TGTGCCAGCAGCGTAGTAGGCACTAGCGAGTATGGCGAGCAGTTCTTC
- | TRBD2 | TRBJ2-1 | TRBV11-3 | CASSLGLAGRNEQFF | TGTGCCAGCAGCTTAGGGCTAGCGGGCCGCAATGAGCAGTTCTTC
few | TRBD1 | TRBJ2-2 | TRBV6-1 | CASRDRDTGELFF | TGTGCCAGCAGGGACAGGGACACCGGGGAGCTGTTTTTT
- | TRBD1 | TRBJ2-7 | TRBV2 | CASSVQGIGNEQYF | TGTGCCAGCAGTGTACAGGGGATTGGAAACGAGCAGTACTTC
- | - | TRBJ2-2 | TRBV21-1 | CASRLANTGELFF | TGTGCCAGCAGGCTAGCGAACACCGGGGAGCTGTTTTTT
- | - | TRBJ2-7 | TRBV13 | CASSLARGGYEQYF | TGTGCCAGCAGCTTAGCCAGGGGAGGGTACGAGCAGTACTTC
once | - | TRBJ2-1 | TRBV10-3 | CAISETGSDEQFF | TGTGCCATCAGTGAGACAGGGTCCGATGAGCAGTTCTTC
few | - | TRBJ1-2 | TRBV15 | CATSRDSRNYGYTF | TGTGCCACCAGCAGAGATTCTAGGAACTATGGCTACACCTTC
- | - | TRBJ2-3 | TRBV5-1 | CASSSLASTDTQYF | TGCGCCAGCAGCTCCTTAGCTAGCACAGATACGCAGTATTTT
- | - | TRBJ1-2 | TRBV10-3 | CAISIRDTDGYTF | TGTGCCATCAGTATCCGGGACACTGATGGCTACACCTTC
- | - | TRBJ2-2 | TRBV25-1 | CASSEYRGITGELFF | TGTGCCAGCAGTGAATATAGGGGCATCACCGGGGAGCTGTTTTTT
- | - | TRBJ2-4 | TRBV6-4 | CASPGYPVLQYF | TGTGCCAGCCCCGGGTATCCGGTTCTTCAGTACTTC
- | TRBD1 | TRBJ1-1 | TRBV4-3 | CASSPRDRGNTEAFF | TGCGCCAGCAGCCCGAGGGACAGGGGGAACACTGAAGCTTTCTTT
- | - | TRBJ2-2 | TRBV4-3 | CASSPAYVQNTGELFF | TGCGCCAGCAGCCCCGCCTACGTCCAGAACACCGGGGAGCTGTTTTTT
- | TRBD1 | TRBJ2-4 | TRBV29-1 | CSVLGQYKNIQYF | TGCAGCGTCCTGGGACAGTACAAAAACATTCAGTACTTC
few | TRBD1 | TRBJ2-2 | TRBV28 | CASSLQTGGRTGELFF | TGTGCCAGCAGTTTACAGACAGGGGGAAGAACCGGGGAGCTGTTTTTT